This T cell receptor (beta chain) stems from a study of blood T cell repertoires in COVID-19. The overall study: The samples span acute and convalescent COVID-19 from the United States, Italy and Spain. PBMCs, B-cell-depleted T cells, or T cells were the source of the cDNA or gDNA that made up the material.

Under the authors' procedure: By means of reference gene primer amplification, nucleated cell counts were estimated. TCRdb keeps only in-frame clones here, not all; method: immunoSEQ multiplex PCR. The V and J calls and the clone size are those of that table, but D and trimming were determined from the DNA. The data hold under 150,000 clones, with approximately 82% observed a single time. V shed 3 bases and J shed 1 base, with 9 bases lying between them. Germline lookup yields CDR1 KGHSH and CDR2 LQKENI. The length of the CDR3 is 14 residues. A note on this clone: The same CDR3 can be traced to other DNA sequences in this sample.

The sequence derives from a man aged 65 to 79 with active or convalescent COVID-19. V and J are TRBV18 and TRBJ1-1; tentatively, D is TRBD1 (5 bases). The sample consisted of peripheral blood. The CDR3 is CASSPAGKNTEAFF. CDR3 DNA: TGTGCCAGCTCACCGGCAGGGAAGAACACTGAAGCTTTCTTT.